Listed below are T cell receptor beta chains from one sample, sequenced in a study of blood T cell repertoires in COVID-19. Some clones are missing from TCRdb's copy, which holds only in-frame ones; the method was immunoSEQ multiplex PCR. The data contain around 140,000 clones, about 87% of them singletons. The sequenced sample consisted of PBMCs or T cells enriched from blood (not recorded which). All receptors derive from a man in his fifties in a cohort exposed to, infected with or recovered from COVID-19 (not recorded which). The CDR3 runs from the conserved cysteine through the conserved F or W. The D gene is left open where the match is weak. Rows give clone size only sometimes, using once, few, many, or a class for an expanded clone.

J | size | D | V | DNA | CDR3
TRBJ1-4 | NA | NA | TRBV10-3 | TGTGCCACCAAGACCGGACACACTACTAATGAAAAACTGTTTTTT | CATKTGHTTNEKLFF
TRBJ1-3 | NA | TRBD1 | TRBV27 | TGTGCCAGCAGTCCGGACAGGGGGCGCGAAAACACCATATATTTT | CASSPDRGRENTIYF
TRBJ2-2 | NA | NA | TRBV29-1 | TGCAGCGTGGGGACAGTTTGGGAGGACGGGGAGCTGTTTTTT | CSVGTVWEDGELFF
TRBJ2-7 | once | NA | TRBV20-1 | TGCAGTGCTAGTGAACAGGTGAACGAGCAGTACTTC | CSASEQVNEQYF
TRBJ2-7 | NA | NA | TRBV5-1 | TGCGCCAGCAGTTCCAGCGCCTCCTACGAGCAGTACTTC | CASSSSASYEQYF
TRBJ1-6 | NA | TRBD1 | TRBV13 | TGTGCCAGCAGCGACGTCAGGGGGAATTCACCCCTCCACTTT | CASSDVRGNSPLHF
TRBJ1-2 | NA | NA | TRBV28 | TGTGCCAGCAGTTCGTTCCGACTGCCGTCGTTCTATGGCTACACCTTC | CASSSFRLPSFYGYTF
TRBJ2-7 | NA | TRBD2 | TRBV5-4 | TGTGCCAGCAGCTTGGAGGGACTAGCGGGAGCAGGCCACGAGCAGTACTTC | CASSLEGLAGAGHEQYF
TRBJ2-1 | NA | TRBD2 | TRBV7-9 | TGTGCCAGCAGCCGCGGACTAGCGGGGATCGCAAGCTCCTACAATGAGCAGTTCTTC | CASSRGLAGIASSYNEQFF
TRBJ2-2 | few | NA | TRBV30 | TGTGCCTGGGGGGCCATCGGGAAGGCGAACACCGGGGAGCTGTTTTTT | CAWGAIGKANTGELFF
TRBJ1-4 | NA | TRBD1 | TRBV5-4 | TGTGCCAGCAGTTCCGGGACAGGGGTCGAAGGGGAAAAACTGTTTTTT | CASSSGTGVEGEKLFF
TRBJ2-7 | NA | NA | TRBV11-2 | TGTGCCAGCAGTAAAACGGACAGCGGATTCTACGAGCAGTACTTC | CASSKTDSGFYEQYF
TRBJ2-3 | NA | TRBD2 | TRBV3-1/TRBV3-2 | TGTGCCAGCAGCCAATCTAGCGGGAGCACAGATACGCAGTATTTT | CASSQSSGSTDTQYF